The 16 T cell receptor beta chains presented below share a single source sample, sequenced in a study of chemoradiotherapy in HPV16-positive cancers. Clones were sequenced by immunoSEQ multiplex PCR, and TCRdb holds only the in-frame ones, with some missing. The sample lists over 13,000 clones, around 72% seen once, with more than 8% in the top ten. This specimen was acquired from a patient who underwent chemoradiotherapy. The origin of the receptors is a human donor with HPV-associated anogenital cancer.

The chain has TRBV5-1 and TRBJ2-4; D remains unclear. Looked up from germline, CDR1 is SGHRS and CDR2 is YFSETQ. V was clipped by 0 bases and J by 8 bases, with 9 bases between them. The CDR3 runs to 13 residues. The CDR3 region is CASSLDRGDIQYF. CDR3 nucleotides: TGCGCCAGCAGCTTGGATCGAGGTGACATTCAGTACTTC. Looking up the rest from reference TRBV5-1 and TRBJ2-4 gives the full variable domain: KAGVTQTPRYLIKTRGQQVTLSCSPISGHRSVSWYQQTPGQGLQFLFEYFSETQRNKGNFPGRFSGRQFSNSRSEMNVSTLELGDSALYLCASSLDRGDIQYFGAGTRLSVL.

The chain couples TRBV6-1 to TRBJ2-7, with TRBD1 matching over 7 bases. The CDR3 has 14 amino acids. J was trimmed by 5 bases and V by 6 bases; bases with no gene match: 10. The germline gives CDR1 MNHNS, CDR2 SASEGT. CDR3 amino acids: CASSRRGTVHEQYF. The CDR3 region has the DNA TGTGCCAGCAGCCGTAGAGGGACAGTCCACGAGCAGTACTTC.

This chain uses TRBV18 with TRBJ1-6; the D gene is possibly TRBD1 (6 bases). CDR1 is KGHSH and CDR2 is LQKENI in the germline V gene. The CDR3 runs 14 residues. The V end was cut by 6 bases, the J end by 10 bases, with 16 bases between. CDR3 sequence reads: CASSGTPPRSPLHF. The CDR3 nucleotides read TGTGCCAGCTCGGGGACACCCCCGAGGTCACCCCTCCACTTT.

The gene calls are TRBV18 and TRBJ1-2; weak D call: TRBD1 (5 bases). V gave up 3 bases and J gave up 0 bases, with 11 bases separating them. This CDR3 region has 15 residues. CDR1 KGHSH and CDR2 LQKENI come from the germline V gene. As DNA, the CDR3 is TGTGCCAGCTCACCCGAGGGGCCGGCTAACTATGGCTACACCTTC. Protein sequence: CASSPEGPANYGYTF.

V gene TRBV10-3 combines with J gene TRBJ2-3; TRBD1 might be the D (5 bases). V shed 6 bases and J shed 0 bases, with 10 bases lying between them. Germline V CDR1 and CDR2: ENHRY, SYGVKD. The CDR3 runs 14 residues. The CDR3 region is CAIRGAYSTDTQYF. CDR3 DNA sequence: TGTGCCATCAGAGGGGCCTATAGCACAGATACGCAGTATTTT.

This chain connects TRBV2 to TRBJ2-2; no clear D gene. Germline V gene lookup returns CDR1 SNHLY and CDR2 FYNNEI. CDR3 length: 12 residues. The ends were cut back, 6 bases at V and 4 bases at J, with 6 bases in the middle. For the CDR3, the DNA is TGTGCCAGCAGGGGGATCACCGGGGAGCTGTTTTTT. Its translation is CASRGITGELFF.

This clone appeared once. V is TRBV21-1 and J is TRBJ1-2. TRBV21-1 represents a pseudogene. There are 19 residues in the CDR3. The DNA for the CDR3 is TGTGCCAGCAGCAAGTTCTCTTCACGCTATCAGATTTCTAACTATGGCTACACCTTC. Its protein product is CASSKFSSRYQISNYGYTF.

This clone was found once. The chain is built from TRBV7-9 and TRBJ2-2; D unresolved. The CDR3 covers 11 residues. V shed 10 bases and J shed 4 bases, with 7 bases lying between them. The germline V gene encodes CDR1 SEHNR and CDR2 FQNEAQ (reference sequence). The CDR3 DNA is TGTGCCATGAGATCCACCGGGGAGCTGTTTTTT. As protein: CAMRSTGELFF.

The chain is built from TRBV5-1 and TRBJ2-5, with D possibly TRBD1 on 5 matching bases. Germline V gene data show CDR1 as SGHRS and CDR2 as YFSETQ. V lost 5 bases to trimming and J lost 5 bases, with 16 bases between them. The CDR3 has 14 amino acids. CDR3 DNA sequence: TGCGCCAGCAGTATTACAGGTCCTCGGGAGACCCAGTACTTC. Protein product: CASSITGPRETQYF.

This clone has only one observation. This rearrangement joins TRBV5-4 to TRBJ1-3; 8 nucleotides line up with TRBD1. Germline assignment: CDR1 SGHNT and CDR2 YYREEE (reference sequence). This CDR3 spans 16 amino acids. With 4 bases clipped from V and 3 bases from J, the junction kept 9 bases outside the gene matches. In DNA form, the CDR3 reads TGTGCCAGCAGCCGTTTGACAGGGGCTGGTGGAAACACCATATATTTT. As protein: CASSRLTGAGGNTIYF.

The V and J genes are TRBV5-6 and TRBJ1-1, with no clear D. This CDR3 is built from 14 residues. The germline V and J ends were trimmed by 4 bases and 3 bases, with 13 bases remaining between them. CDR1 is SGHDT and CDR2 is YYEEEE in the germline V gene. The CDR3 is CASSLLDWDTEAFF. The CDR3 DNA sequence: TGTGCCAGCAGCCTCCTTGACTGGGACACTGAAGCTTTCTTT.

V gene TRBV28 combines with J gene TRBJ2-7; D possibly corresponds to TRBD1 (6 bases). Germline V gene lookup returns CDR1 MDHEN and CDR2 SYDVKM. V lost 4 bases and J lost 0, with 16 bases in between. The CDR3 extends over 16 amino acids. DNA for the CDR3: TGTGCCAGCAGTTCGTTCGGGACAACCAGCTCCTACGAGCAGTACTTC. Its translation: CASSSFGTTSSYEQYF.

V and J are TRBV6-5 and TRBJ2-1, with D tentatively TRBD1 (6 bases). Trimming pared 5 bases from V and 4 bases from J, leaving 12 bases between. Germline V CDR1 and CDR2: MNHEY, SVGAGI. The CDR3 spans 14 residues. CDR3 DNA sequence: TGTGCCAGCAGTAAAAACAGGGATTACAATGAGCAGTTCTTC. Amino acid sequence: CASSKNRDYNEQFF.

Written as DNA, the CDR3 is TGTGCCAGCAACCAGGAAGACGACGGGGGAATATACGAGCAGTACTTC. Its protein is CASNQEDDGGIYEQYF. V gene TRBV4-2 combines with J gene TRBJ2-7, with D possibly TRBD2 on 6 matching bases. Per the germline V gene, CDR1 is LGHNA and CDR2 is YNFKEQ. CDR3 length equals 16 residues. Trimming shortened V by 7 bases and J by 4 bases, and 23 bases separated the two germline ends.

This chain links TRBV7-3 with TRBJ2-3; 9 nucleotides line up with TRBD2. The CDR3 consists of 17 residues. Germline V gene sequence: CDR1 SGHTA, CDR2 FQGTGA. V lost 2 bases to trimming and J lost 2 bases; unmatched junction nucleotides: 8. The CDR3 is CASSLAGGTRFTDTQYF. Written as DNA, the CDR3 is TGTGCCAGCAGCTTAGCGGGGGGGACCAGGTTCACAGATACGCAGTATTTT.

This clone has more than one count but fewer than ten. The chain has TRBV29-1 and TRBJ2-2, with D possibly TRBD1 on 6 matching bases. This CDR3 contains 13 residues. The V gene lost 4 bases and the J gene lost 2 bases, with 8 bases spanning the gap. From germline, CDR1 is SQVTM and CDR2 ANQGSEA. CDR3 sequence (DNA): TGCAGCGTTGCGGACAGTAACACCGGGGAGCTGTTTTTT. It encodes CSVADSNTGELFF.